These T cell receptor beta chains were read from a single sample in a study of T cell responses to AZD1222 COVID-19 vaccine. Data came from immunoSEQ multiplex PCR; TCRdb stores just in-frame clones and leaves some out. The table has 100,000 to 150,000 clones, under 90% seen once. The sample was peripheral blood, taken on day 0 of AZD1222 vaccination. The receptors stem from an adult in good health. CDR3s include the opening cysteine and the closing phenylalanine or tryptophan. The D gene is left open where the match is weak. A clone size is listed for some rows: how often the clone was seen (once, few, many), or a class if it is expanded.

d_gene: NA; v_gene: TRBV5-1; abundance: NA; j_gene: TRBJ1-4; CDR3aa: CASSPPGGGEKLFF; CDR3nt: TGCGCCAGCAGCCCGCCTGGGGGAGGTGAAAAACTGTTTTTT
d_gene: TRBD2; v_gene: TRBV19; abundance: NA; j_gene: TRBJ2-3; CDR3aa: CASSADRDYSGADTQYF; CDR3nt: TGTGCCAGTAGTGCAGACCGGGACTACAGTGGGGCAGATACGCAGTATTTT
d_gene: NA; v_gene: TRBV27; abundance: NA; j_gene: TRBJ2-7; CDR3aa: CASSLTRGHPTYEQYF; CDR3nt: TGTGCCAGCAGTTTAACTCGGGGACACCCTACCTACGAGCAGTACTTC
d_gene: NA; v_gene: TRBV27; abundance: NA; j_gene: TRBJ2-6; CDR3aa: CASSPYRTPRSGANVLTF; CDR3nt: TGTGCCAGCAGTCCCTACAGGACACCAAGATCTGGGGCCAACGTCCTGACTTTC
d_gene: NA; v_gene: TRBV2; abundance: NA; j_gene: TRBJ2-3; CDR3aa: CASSLEVTDTQYF; CDR3nt: TGTGCCAGCAGTCTAGAGGTAACAGATACGCAGTATTTT
d_gene: NA; v_gene: TRBV12-5; abundance: NA; j_gene: TRBJ2-2; CDR3aa: CASGFLGNTGELFF; CDR3nt: TGTGCTAGTGGTTTTTTAGGGAACACCGGGGAGCTGTTTTTT
d_gene: NA; v_gene: TRBV5-8; abundance: NA; j_gene: TRBJ1-6; CDR3aa: CASSLVTGAYNSPLHF; CDR3nt: TGTGCCAGCAGCTTGGTGACAGGAGCCTATAATTCACCCCTCCACTTT
d_gene: NA; v_gene: TRBV9; abundance: NA; j_gene: TRBJ1-2; CDR3aa: CASSVDLNYGYTF; CDR3nt: TGTGCCAGCAGCGTAGATCTTAACTATGGCTACACCTTC
d_gene: NA; v_gene: TRBV6-5; abundance: NA; j_gene: TRBJ1-6; CDR3aa: CASSKPASSNSPLHF; CDR3nt: TGTGCCAGCAGTAAGCCGGCCTCCTCAAATTCACCCCTCCACTTT
d_gene: NA; v_gene: TRBV30; abundance: NA; j_gene: TRBJ1-1; CDR3aa: CAWSKGVTEAFF; CDR3nt: TGTGCCTGGAGTAAAGGGGTGACTGAAGCTTTCTTT
d_gene: TRBD1; v_gene: TRBV9; abundance: once; j_gene: TRBJ1-5; CDR3aa: CASSPGGQGGQPQHF; CDR3nt: TGTGCCAGCAGCCCAGGGGGCCAGGGGGGTCAGCCCCAGCATTTT
d_gene: NA; v_gene: TRBV30; abundance: NA; j_gene: TRBJ1-2; CDR3aa: CAWSVSGRGIYGYTF; CDR3nt: TGTGCCTGGAGTGTGTCTGGGAGGGGGATCTATGGCTACACCTTC
d_gene: NA; v_gene: TRBV19; abundance: NA; j_gene: TRBJ1-1; CDR3aa: CASSIGPVNGVAFF; CDR3nt: TGTGCCAGTAGTATAGGACCGGTGAACGGAGTAGCTTTCTTT
d_gene: NA; v_gene: TRBV7-9; abundance: NA; j_gene: TRBJ1-3; CDR3aa: CASSFGRGSGNTIYF; CDR3nt: TGTGCCAGCAGCTTTGGGAGGGGATCTGGAAACACCATATATTTT
d_gene: NA; v_gene: TRBV6-5; abundance: NA; j_gene: TRBJ2-7; CDR3aa: CASGSYEQYF; CDR3nt: TGTGCCAGTGGTTCCTACGAGCAGTACTTC
d_gene: NA; v_gene: TRBV18; abundance: NA; j_gene: TRBJ1-1; CDR3aa: CASSPPGPRDDTEAFF; CDR3nt: TGTGCCAGCTCACCACCGGGTCCTCGGGATGACACTGAAGCTTTCTTT
d_gene: NA; v_gene: TRBV6-5; abundance: NA; j_gene: TRBJ2-1; CDR3aa: CASTSAFPVQDEQFF; CDR3nt: TGTGCCAGCACCTCCGCCTTTCCCGTTCAGGATGAGCAGTTCTTC
d_gene: TRBD1; v_gene: TRBV3-1/TRBV3-2; abundance: few; j_gene: TRBJ1-3; CDR3aa: CASSQGPGQRNTIYF; CDR3nt: TGTGCCAGCAGCCAAGGCCCGGGACAGCGGAACACCATATATTTT
d_gene: NA; v_gene: TRBV6-5; abundance: NA; j_gene: TRBJ1-3; CDR3aa: CASKVVTLSGNTIYF; CDR3nt: TGTGCCAGCAAGGTGGTGACACTCTCTGGAAACACCATATATTTT
d_gene: NA; v_gene: TRBV7-8; abundance: NA; j_gene: TRBJ1-5; CDR3aa: CASSHRAQPQHF; CDR3nt: TGTGCCAGCAGCCACAGGGCACAGCCCCAGCATTTT
d_gene: TRBD1; v_gene: TRBV3-1/TRBV3-2; abundance: few; j_gene: TRBJ1-2; CDR3aa: CASSQARGQNGYTF; CDR3nt: TGTGCCAGCAGCCAAGCCAGGGGACAGAACGGCTACACCTTC
d_gene: TRBD2; v_gene: TRBV7-8; abundance: once; j_gene: TRBJ2-7; CDR3aa: CASELAGIYDEQYF; CDR3nt: TGTGCCAGCGAACTAGCGGGTATCTACGACGAGCAGTACTTC
d_gene: NA; v_gene: TRBV21-1; abundance: once; j_gene: TRBJ1-4; CDR3aa: CASSFYREADEKLFF; CDR3nt: TGTGCCAGCAGCTTTTACAGGGAAGCCGATGAAAAACTGTTTTTT
d_gene: NA; v_gene: TRBV28; abundance: NA; j_gene: TRBJ1-3; CDR3aa: CASSLYGRDFGNTIYF; CDR3nt: TGTGCCAGCAGTTTATACGGCAGGGACTTCGGAAACACCATATATTTT
d_gene: NA; v_gene: TRBV7-6; abundance: once; j_gene: TRBJ2-7; CDR3aa: CASSLAGPGIYEQYF; CDR3nt: TGTGCCAGCAGCTTAGCTGGGCCCGGGATATACGAGCAGTACTTC
d_gene: TRBD2; v_gene: TRBV18; abundance: NA; j_gene: TRBJ2-1; CDR3aa: CASSPERDRQFF; CDR3nt: TGTGCCAGCTCACCGGAGCGGGACCGGCAGTTCTTC
d_gene: NA; v_gene: TRBV5-5; abundance: NA; j_gene: TRBJ1-6; CDR3aa: CASSLLANSPLHF; CDR3nt: TGTGCCAGCAGCTTGTTGGCCAATTCACCCCTCCACTTT
d_gene: TRBD1; v_gene: TRBV14; abundance: NA; j_gene: TRBJ1-2; CDR3aa: CASSPDRDYGYTF; CDR3nt: TGTGCCAGCAGTCCGGACAGGGACTATGGCTACACCTTC